This TCR beta chain is from a study of CD8 T cells in ankylosing spondylitis. Study-wide findings and caveats: The study looked at matched synovial fluid samples from ankylosing spondylitis patients. Disease-linked clones were reported to be significantly enriched there. Prior work had noted some motif variants in reactive arthritis blood and synovial fluid. Peripheral blood held disease-linked clones only at relatively low frequency, and these were CD8+. Seven to nine highly homologous variants formed a TCR beta motif that appeared characteristic of ankylosing spondylitis blood.

This clonotype was counted ten times or more. Its antigen is currently unknown. The CDR3 has 14 amino acids. V shed 6 bases and J 3 bases; nucleotides not matched to a gene: 2. Germline V gene lookup returns CDR1 LNHNV and CDR2 YYDKDF (reference sequence). MiXCR was run by TCRdb on the 5' RACE reads, yielding one entry per CDR3 protein. The sample shows 35,000 or so distinct CDR3 sequences, 6% of them seen only once. The sequenced sample consisted of blood, either unsorted or a sorted T cell fraction (not recorded which). V and J are TRBV15 and TRBJ2-2; 9 bases align to TRBD1. This TCR came from a male donor with ankylosing spondylitis or in good health (not recorded which). DNA for the CDR3: TGTGCCACCAGTACAGGGGGCGACACCGGGGAGCTGTTTTTT. Its translation is CATSTGGDTGELFF.